These 24 T cell receptor beta chains originate from one sample sequenced in a study of blood T cell repertoires in COVID-19. TCRdb's copy holds only in-frame clones and misses some; the assay was immunoSEQ multiplex PCR. The sample records tens of thousands of clones, 75% to 95% being singletons. The specimen sequenced was peripheral blood. These receptors all stem from a woman aged 45-65 years in a cohort sampled during active COVID-19.

In DNA, the CDR3 is TGTGCCAGCAGCTTAGCCCTAGCGGGGGGGCTGGGGGAGCTGTTTTTT. Translation: CASSLALAGGLGELFF. V gene TRBV11-2 combines with J gene TRBJ2-2; 12 positions agree with TRBD2. Looked up from germline, CDR1 is SGHAT and CDR2 is FQNNGV. The V and J ends lost 1 base and 8 bases, in that order; junction bases with no gene match: 5. CDR3 length: 16 amino acids. The entire variable domain, with the rest obtained from reference TRBV11-2 and TRBJ2-2, is as follows: EAGVAQSPRYKIIEKRQSVAFWCNPISGHATLYWYQQILGQGPKLLIQFQNNGVVDDSQLPKDRFSAERLKGVDSTLKIQPAKLEDSAVYLCASSLALAGGLGELFFGEGSRLTVL.

This chain connects TRBV28 to TRBJ2-7; a weak D match, TRBD2 (5 bases). Germline loops: CDR1 MDHEN, CDR2 SYDVKM. V was trimmed by 3 bases and J by 1 base, leaving 10 bases between them. The CDR3 length is 14 residues. CDR3 loop: CASSFVGGSYEQYF. Here the CDR3 DNA reads TGTGCCAGCAGTTTCGTCGGCGGGTCCTACGAGCAGTACTTC.

The rearrangement uses TRBV24-1 and TRBJ2-3; 7 bases are a match to TRBD1. The length of the CDR3 is 14 residues. Germline V gene sequence: CDR1 KGHDR, CDR2 SFDVKD. Unmatched junction bases numbered 4, after V lost 7 bases and J lost 1 base. In DNA form, the CDR3 reads TGTGCCACCAGGGATACAGGGGGCACAGATACGCAGTATTTT. Translated: CATRDTGGTDTQYF.

V gene TRBV19 combines with J gene TRBJ2-3; D might be TRBD1 (6 bases). CDR1 is LNHDA, CDR2 SQIVND, per germline (reference sequence). V shed 3 bases and J shed 6 bases, with 10 bases lying between them. This CDR3 contains 13 residues. CDR3 coding DNA: TGTGCCAGTAGTATGGGGGCCCGGGATACGCAGTATTTT. This encodes CASSMGARDTQYF. The whole variable domain, filled in from reference TRBV19 and TRBJ2-3, reads DGGITQSPKYLFRKEGQNVTLSCEQNLNHDAMYWYRQDPGQGLRLIYYSQIVNDFQKGDIAEGYSVSREKKESFPLTVTSAQKNPTAFYLCASSMGARDTQYFGPGTRLTVL.

The chain is built from TRBV4-1 and TRBJ2-2; 8 nucleotides align to TRBD1. Looked up from germline, CDR1 is MGHRA and CDR2 is YSYEKL. The CDR3 loop spans 18 amino acids. Germline trimming cut 4 bases from V and 6 bases from J; bases unmatched to any gene: 16. The CDR3 loop is CASSRRGAGGGNSGELFF. In DNA, the CDR3 is TGCGCCAGCAGCCGCCGAGGGGCAGGGGGCGGTAACTCCGGGGAGCTGTTTTTT.

The V and J genes are TRBV10-3 and TRBJ2-1; D perhaps matches TRBD1 (5 bases). V was cut by 6 bases and J by 4 bases, with 10 bases left in between. Germline loops: CDR1 ENHRY, CDR2 SYGVKD. CDR3 length: 13 amino acids. The CDR3 protein is CAISSDSYNEQFF. DNA of the CDR3: TGTGCCATCAGCAGCGACAGTTACAATGAGCAGTTCTTC.

The rearrangement links TRBV4-1 to TRBJ2-2, with unresolved D. The ends were cut back, 3 bases at V and 7 bases at J, with 6 bases in the middle. Looked up from germline, CDR1 is MGHRA and CDR2 is YSYEKL. The CDR3 sequence is 12 residues long. The CDR3: CASSHLFGELFF. The CDR3 DNA follows: TGCGCCAGCAGCCATCTTTTCGGGGAGCTGTTTTTT.

The chain employs TRBV5-5 and TRBJ1-1; D may be TRBD1 (5 bases). The CDR3 runs to 14 residues. Germline V gene data show CDR1 as SGHKS and CDR2 as YYEKEE (reference sequence). V lost 6 bases to trimming and J lost 5 bases, with 17 bases between them. The CDR3 DNA reads as TGTGCCAGCATCCAAGTCCAGGGATTGACTGAAGCTTTCTTT. Its translation is CASIQVQGLTEAFF.

This chain connects TRBV9 to TRBJ2-1; 8 bases agree with TRBD1. This CDR3 contains 16 residues. Germline CDR1 reads SGDLS; CDR2 reads YYNGEE. Unmatched junction bases numbered 14, after V lost 4 bases and J lost 8 bases. CDR3: CASSLTGVGRADEQFF. CDR3 nucleotide sequence: TGTGCCAGCAGCCTGACAGGGGTCGGACGTGCCGATGAGCAGTTCTTC.

The chain carries TRBV19 and TRBJ2-1; D is possibly TRBD2 (5 bases). V lost 5 bases to trimming and J lost 10 bases, with 24 bases between them. Germline assignment: CDR1 LNHDA and CDR2 SQIVND (reference sequence). The CDR3 has 16 residues. CDR3 sequence (DNA): TGTGCCAGTAGTCCCTGGTCGGACTCCGCGAGGAGGGAGCAGTTCTTC. This translates into CASSPWSDSARREQFF. Using reference TRBV19 and TRBJ2-1 for the parts outside the CDR3, the full variable domain is DGGITQSPKYLFRKEGQNVTLSCEQNLNHDAMYWYRQDPGQGLRLIYYSQIVNDFQKGDIAEGYSVSREKKESFPLTVTSAQKNPTAFYLCASSPWSDSARREQFFGPGTRLTVL.

The chain recombines TRBV6-5 with TRBJ2-7; D is perhaps TRBD2 (5 bases). This CDR3 is 14 amino acids long. Trimming cost V 5 bases and J 3 bases, with 14 bases left between them. CDR1 and CDR2 from the germline V gene are MNHEY and SVGAGI. CDR3 loop: CASSPTYGVYEQYF. The CDR3 DNA sequence: TGTGCCAGCAGTCCTACCTACGGGGTCTACGAGCAGTACTTC.

The genes are TRBV21-1 and TRBJ2-7; whether TRBD2, the table's D call, matches the DNA was not checked. TRBV21-1 is a documented pseudogene. The CDR3 length is 15 residues. The CDR3 loop reads CASSPSSGQFYEQYF. CDR3 sequence (DNA): TGTGCCAGCAGCCCCTCTAGCGGCCAATTCTACGAGCAGTACTTC.

Only one count was recorded for this clone. This chain links TRBV6-4 with TRBJ1-2; unclear D gene. Trimming cost V 0 bases and J 11 bases, with 13 bases left between them. Germline V CDR1 and CDR2: MRHNA, SNTAGT. The CDR3 loop spans 13 amino acids. The CDR3 region has the DNA TGTGCCAGCAGTGACTCGGGCAGATCGGGGTACACCTTC. This encodes CASSDSGRSGYTF.

The chain joins TRBV19 to TRBJ1-2; no firm D call. CDR1 is LNHDA and CDR2 is SQIVND in the germline V gene (reference sequence). V was pared by 3 bases and J by 4 bases, with 12 bases between. The CDR3 extends over 14 amino acids. The chain's CDR3 is CASSIGRAAYGYTF. CDR3 bases: TGTGCCAGTAGTATCGGGCGGGCGGCCTATGGCTACACCTTC.

This clone came up once. V usage is TRBV7-8 and J usage is TRBJ1-1; 7 bases agree with TRBD1. The CDR3 loop spans 15 amino acids. CDR1 and CDR2 (germline): SGHVS, FQNEAQ. The J segment lost 3 bases and the V segment lost 5 bases, leaving 9 bases of the junction unmatched. CDR3 bases: TGTGCCAGCAGCCGGGCTACAGGGGCGGACACTGAAGCTTTCTTT. As protein: CASSRATGADTEAFF.

V is TRBV7-9 and J is TRBJ2-3; 8 bases are shared with TRBD1. Per germline, CDR1 SEHNR and CDR2 FQNEAQ (reference sequence). V was pared by 1 base and J by 0 bases, with 12 bases of the junction left unmatched. This CDR3 region has 19 residues. The CDR3 DNA follows: TGTGCCAGCAGCTTAGGGGCCTCGACAGGGGTTAGGAGCACAGATACGCAGTATTTT. Its translation: CASSLGASTGVRSTDTQYF.

The J gene is TRBJ2-5, the V gene TRBV28, with D perhaps TRBD2 (7 bases). Germline V gives CDR1 MDHEN, CDR2 SYDVKM. The ends were cut back, 3 bases at V and 9 bases at J, with 11 bases in the middle. The CDR3 is 12 amino acids. The CDR3 loop is CASSFGGGAQYF. CDR3 DNA: TGTGCCAGCAGTTTTGGAGGGGGGGCCCAGTACTTC.

The V gene is TRBV6-2 or TRBV6-3, the J gene TRBJ2-3, with D uncertain. CDR3 length: 14 residues. Germline V gene data show CDR1 as MNHEY and CDR2 as SVGEGT. Trimming took off 3 bases at V and 1 base at J, with 8 bases between the two ends. The CDR3 DNA is TGTGCCAGCAGTTATTCGAGTCGCACAGATACGCAGTATTTT. Translation gives CASSYSSRTDTQYF.

The V gene is TRBV2, the J gene TRBJ2-3, with D perhaps matching TRBD2 (5 bases). This CDR3 has 14 amino acids. Germline CDR1 and CDR2: SNHLY and FYNNEI. V was cut by 4 bases and J by 0 bases, with 8 bases left in between. CDR3 DNA: TGTGCCAGCAGTGGGACTTCTAGCACAGATACGCAGTATTTT. Amino acid sequence: CASSGTSSTDTQYF.

The chain carries TRBV2 and TRBJ2-7; TRBD2 matches 10 bases. The CDR3 covers 14 residues. Germline V gene sequence: CDR1 SNHLY, CDR2 FYNNEI. Trimming cost V 9 bases and J 4 bases; bases outside gene matches: 9. CDR3 nucleotides: TGTGCCAGTACACTAGCGGGGCCCTTATACGAGCAGTACTTC. It codes for CASTLAGPLYEQYF.

The DNA for the CDR3 is TGTGCCAGCAGCCCCGGACAGGGGGCAATCTATGGCTACACCTTC. Its translation: CASSPGQGAIYGYTF. The chain combines TRBV7-9 with TRBJ1-2; 11 nucleotides align to TRBD1. Looked up from germline, CDR1 is SEHNR and CDR2 is FQNEAQ (reference sequence). This CDR3 comprises 15 residues. V lost 5 bases to trimming and J lost 4 bases; unmatched junction nucleotides: 6.

The chain combines TRBV7-9 with TRBJ1-1, with 8 positions matching TRBD1. There are 15 residues in the CDR3. Germline V gene sequence: CDR1 SEHNR, CDR2 FQNEAQ (reference sequence). V gave up 5 bases and J gave up 6 bases; unmatched junction bases: 11. Here the CDR3 DNA reads TGTGCCAGCAGCCCGCGACAGGGGAACATCCCTGAAGCTTTCTTT. It encodes CASSPRQGNIPEAFF.

This chain links TRBV28 with TRBJ2-5, with D uncertain. CDR1 MDHEN and CDR2 SYDVKM come from the germline V gene. The V gene lost 2 bases and the J gene lost 2 bases, with 9 bases spanning the gap. The CDR3 extends over 14 amino acids. CDR3: CASSLSGAQETQYF. The CDR3 DNA sequence: TGTGCCAGCAGTTTAAGTGGAGCTCAAGAGACCCAGTACTTC.

The CDR3 sequence: CASKASRGRAGTGELFF. In DNA, the CDR3 is TGTGCCAGTAAGGCTTCGCGCGGGAGGGCCGGAACCGGGGAGCTGTTTTTT. This chain links TRBV19 with TRBJ2-2, with 9 bases matching TRBD2. Germline-derived CDR1 and CDR2 are LNHDA and SQIVND (reference sequence). CDR3 length: 17 amino acids. V lost 7 bases, J lost 5 bases, and 14 bases stayed unmatched.